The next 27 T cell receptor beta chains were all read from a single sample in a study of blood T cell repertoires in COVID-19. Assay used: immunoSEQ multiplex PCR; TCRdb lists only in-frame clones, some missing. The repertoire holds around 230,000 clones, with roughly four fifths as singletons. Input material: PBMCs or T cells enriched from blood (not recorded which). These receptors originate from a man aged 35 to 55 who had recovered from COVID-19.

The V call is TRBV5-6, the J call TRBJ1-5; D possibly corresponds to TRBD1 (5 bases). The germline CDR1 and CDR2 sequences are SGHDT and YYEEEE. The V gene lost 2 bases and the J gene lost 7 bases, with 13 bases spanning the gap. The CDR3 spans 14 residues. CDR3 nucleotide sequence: TGTGCCAGCAGCTTTGCGCAGGGAGGACAGCCCCAGCATTTT. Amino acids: CASSFAQGGQPQHF.

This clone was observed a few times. CDR3 protein: CASTPDWNSGNTIYF. DNA of the CDR3: TGTGCCAGTACCCCGGACTGGAACTCTGGAAACACCATATATTTT. The V and J genes are TRBV19 and TRBJ1-3; D remains unclear. V was pared by 7 bases and J by 0 bases, with 13 bases between. The CDR3 runs to 15 residues. CDR1 and CDR2 (germline): LNHDA, SQIVND (reference sequence).

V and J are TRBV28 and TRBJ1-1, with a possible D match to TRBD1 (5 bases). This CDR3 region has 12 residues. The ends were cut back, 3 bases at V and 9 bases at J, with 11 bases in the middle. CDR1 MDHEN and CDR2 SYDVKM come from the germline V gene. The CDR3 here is CASSFLQGKAFF. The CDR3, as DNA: TGTGCCAGCAGTTTTCTCCAGGGTAAAGCTTTCTTT.

In nucleotides, the CDR3 is TGTGCCAGCAGTGACGGACTAGCGGGGCGAAACACAGATACGCAGTATTTT. The encoded protein is CASSDGLAGRNTDTQYF. The chain links TRBV6-2 or TRBV6-3 to TRBJ2-3; 12 bases map to TRBD2. The CDR3 has 17 amino acids. Germline CDR1 MNHEY, CDR2 SVGEGT. After removal of 5 bases from V and 2 bases from J, the junction contained 8 bases not matched to a gene.

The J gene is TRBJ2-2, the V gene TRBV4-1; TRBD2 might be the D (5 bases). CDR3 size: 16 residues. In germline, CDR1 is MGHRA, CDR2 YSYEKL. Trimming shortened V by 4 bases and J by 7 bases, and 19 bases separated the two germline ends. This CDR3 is CASSRQDLVSGGELFF. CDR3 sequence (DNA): TGCGCCAGCAGCCGACAAGATCTAGTCAGCGGCGGGGAGCTGTTTTTT.

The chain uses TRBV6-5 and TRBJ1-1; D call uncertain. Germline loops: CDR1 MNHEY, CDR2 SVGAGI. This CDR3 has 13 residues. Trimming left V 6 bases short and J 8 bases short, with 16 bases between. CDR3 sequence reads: CASRDGYSFEAFF. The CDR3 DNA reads TGTGCCAGCAGGGATGGATACAGCTTCGAAGCTTTCTTT.

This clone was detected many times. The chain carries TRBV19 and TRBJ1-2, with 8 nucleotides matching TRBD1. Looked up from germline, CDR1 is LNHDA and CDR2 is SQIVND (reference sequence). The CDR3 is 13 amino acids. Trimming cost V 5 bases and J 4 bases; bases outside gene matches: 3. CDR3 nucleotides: TGTGCCAGTAGTCTAGGGACAGGCTATGGCTACACCTTC. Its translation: CASSLGTGYGYTF.

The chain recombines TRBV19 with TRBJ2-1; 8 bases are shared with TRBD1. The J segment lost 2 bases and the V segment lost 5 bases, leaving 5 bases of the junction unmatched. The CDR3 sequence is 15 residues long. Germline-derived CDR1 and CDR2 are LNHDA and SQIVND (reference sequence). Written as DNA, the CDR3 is TGTGCCAGTAGTCTGGACAGGGCACCCTACAATGAGCAGTTCTTC. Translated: CASSLDRAPYNEQFF. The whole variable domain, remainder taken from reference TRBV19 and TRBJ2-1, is DGGITQSPKYLFRKEGQNVTLSCEQNLNHDAMYWYRQDPGQGLRLIYYSQIVNDFQKGDIAEGYSVSREKKESFPLTVTSAQKNPTAFYLCASSLDRAPYNEQFFGPGTRLTVL.

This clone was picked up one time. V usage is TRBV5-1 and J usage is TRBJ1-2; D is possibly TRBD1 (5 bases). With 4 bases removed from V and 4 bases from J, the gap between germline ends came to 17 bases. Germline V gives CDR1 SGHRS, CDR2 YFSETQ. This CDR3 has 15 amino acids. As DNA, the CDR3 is TGCGCCAGCAGCCGAGTGGGGTCCGGGGGCTATGGCTACACCTTC. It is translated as CASSRVGSGGYGYTF.

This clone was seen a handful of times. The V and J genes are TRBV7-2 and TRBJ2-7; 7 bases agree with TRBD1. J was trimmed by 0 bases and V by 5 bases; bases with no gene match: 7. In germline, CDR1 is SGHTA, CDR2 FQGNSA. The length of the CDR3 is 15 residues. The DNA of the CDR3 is TGTGCCAGCAGCCCATGGACAGGCAGCTCCTACGAGCAGTACTTC. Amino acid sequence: CASSPWTGSSYEQYF.

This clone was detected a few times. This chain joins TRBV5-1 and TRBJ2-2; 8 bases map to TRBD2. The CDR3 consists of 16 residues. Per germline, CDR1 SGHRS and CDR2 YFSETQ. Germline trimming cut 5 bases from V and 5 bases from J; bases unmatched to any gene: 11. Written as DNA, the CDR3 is TGCGCCAGCAGGACGATGACGGGAGGGCCGACCGGGGAGCTGTTTTTT. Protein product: CASRTMTGGPTGELFF.

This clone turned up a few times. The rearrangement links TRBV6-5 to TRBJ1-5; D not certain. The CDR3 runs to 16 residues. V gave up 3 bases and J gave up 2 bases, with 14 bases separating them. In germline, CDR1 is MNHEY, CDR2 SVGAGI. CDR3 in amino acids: CASSYKPPRGNQPQHF. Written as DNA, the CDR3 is TGTGCCAGCAGTTATAAACCTCCCCGAGGCAATCAGCCCCAGCATTTT.

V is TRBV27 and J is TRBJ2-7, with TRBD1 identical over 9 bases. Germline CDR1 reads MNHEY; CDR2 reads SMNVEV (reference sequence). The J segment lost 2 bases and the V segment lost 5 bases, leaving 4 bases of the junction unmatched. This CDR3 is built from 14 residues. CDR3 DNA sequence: TGTGCCAGCAGTCTCGGGGACAGGGCCTACGAGCAGTACTTC. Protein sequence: CASSLGDRAYEQYF.

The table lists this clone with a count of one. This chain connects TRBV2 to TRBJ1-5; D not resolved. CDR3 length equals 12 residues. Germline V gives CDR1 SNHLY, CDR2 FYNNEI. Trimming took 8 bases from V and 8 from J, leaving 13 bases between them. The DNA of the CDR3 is TGTGCCAGCTCAAACGGTTTTGAGCCCCAGCATTTT. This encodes CASSNGFEPQHF.

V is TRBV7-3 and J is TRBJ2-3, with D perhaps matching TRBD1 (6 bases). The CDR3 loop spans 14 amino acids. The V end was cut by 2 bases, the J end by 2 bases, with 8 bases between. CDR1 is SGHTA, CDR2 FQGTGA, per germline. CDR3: CASSLDRFTDTQYF. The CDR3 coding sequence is TGTGCCAGCAGCTTAGACAGGTTCACAGATACGCAGTATTTT. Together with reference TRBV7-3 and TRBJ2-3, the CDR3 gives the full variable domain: GAGVSQTPSNKVTEKGKYVELRCDPISGHTALYWYRQSLGQGPEFLIYFQGTGAADDSGLPNDRFFAVRPEGSVSTLKIQRTERGDSAVYLCASSLDRFTDTQYFGPGTRLTVL.

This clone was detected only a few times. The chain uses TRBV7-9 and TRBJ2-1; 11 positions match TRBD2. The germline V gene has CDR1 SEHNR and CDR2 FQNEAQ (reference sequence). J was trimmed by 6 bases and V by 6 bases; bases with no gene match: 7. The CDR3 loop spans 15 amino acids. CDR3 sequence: CASSLTSGKRNEQFF. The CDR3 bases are TGTGCCAGCAGTCTGACTAGCGGGAAGCGCAATGAGCAGTTCTTC.

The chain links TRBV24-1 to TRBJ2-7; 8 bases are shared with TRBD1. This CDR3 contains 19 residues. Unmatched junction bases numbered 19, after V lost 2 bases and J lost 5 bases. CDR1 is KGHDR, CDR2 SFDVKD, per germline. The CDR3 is CATSDSPGRQGPGGHEQYF. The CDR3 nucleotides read TGTGCCACCAGTGATTCCCCGGGACGCCAGGGACCAGGGGGCCACGAGCAGTACTTC.

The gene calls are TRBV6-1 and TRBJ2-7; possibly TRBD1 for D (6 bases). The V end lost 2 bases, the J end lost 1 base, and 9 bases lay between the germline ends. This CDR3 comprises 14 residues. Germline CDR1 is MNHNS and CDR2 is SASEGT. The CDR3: CASSEQGKSYEQYF. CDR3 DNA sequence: TGTGCCAGCAGTGAACAGGGGAAATCCTACGAGCAGTACTTC.

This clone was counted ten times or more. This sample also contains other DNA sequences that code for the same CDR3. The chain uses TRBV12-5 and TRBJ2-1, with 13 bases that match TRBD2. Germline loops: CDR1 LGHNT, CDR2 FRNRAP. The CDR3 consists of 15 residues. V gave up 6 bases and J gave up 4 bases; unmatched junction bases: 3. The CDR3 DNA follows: TGTGCTAGTGGACCGGGACTAGCGGGGTACAATGAGCAGTTCTTC. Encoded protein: CASGPGLAGYNEQFF.

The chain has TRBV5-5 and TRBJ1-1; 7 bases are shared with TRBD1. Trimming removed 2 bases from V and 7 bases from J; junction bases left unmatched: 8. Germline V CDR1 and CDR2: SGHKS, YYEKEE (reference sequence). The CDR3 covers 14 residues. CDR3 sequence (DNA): TGTGCCAGCAGCTTAGACGGGACAGATGATGAAGCTTTCTTT. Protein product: CASSLDGTDDEAFF. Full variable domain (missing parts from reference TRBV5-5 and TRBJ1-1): DAGVTQSPTHLIKTRGQQVTLRCSPISGHKSVSWYQQVLGQGPQFIFQYYEKEERGRGNFPDRFSARQFPNYSSELNVNALLLGDSALYLCASSLDGTDDEAFFGQGTRLTVV.

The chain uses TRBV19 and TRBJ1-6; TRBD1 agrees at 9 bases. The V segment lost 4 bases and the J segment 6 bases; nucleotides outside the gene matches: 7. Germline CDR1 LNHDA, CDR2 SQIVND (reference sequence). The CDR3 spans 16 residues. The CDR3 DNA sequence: TGTGCCAGTAGTAGAACCCCGGGACAGGGTAATTCACCCCTCCACTTT. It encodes CASSRTPGQGNSPLHF.

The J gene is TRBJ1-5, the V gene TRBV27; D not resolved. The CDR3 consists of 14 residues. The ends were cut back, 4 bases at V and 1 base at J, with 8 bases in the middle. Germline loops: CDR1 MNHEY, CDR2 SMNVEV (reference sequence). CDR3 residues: CASSWAGSNQPQHF. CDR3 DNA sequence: TGTGCCAGCAGTTGGGCTGGAAGCAATCAGCCCCAGCATTTT.

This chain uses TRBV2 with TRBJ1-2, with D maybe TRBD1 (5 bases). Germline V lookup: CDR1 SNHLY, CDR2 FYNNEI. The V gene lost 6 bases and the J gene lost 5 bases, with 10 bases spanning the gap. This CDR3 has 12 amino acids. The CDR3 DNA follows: TGTGCCAGCAGGGGACTGAATTATGGCTACACCTTC. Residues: CASRGLNYGYTF.

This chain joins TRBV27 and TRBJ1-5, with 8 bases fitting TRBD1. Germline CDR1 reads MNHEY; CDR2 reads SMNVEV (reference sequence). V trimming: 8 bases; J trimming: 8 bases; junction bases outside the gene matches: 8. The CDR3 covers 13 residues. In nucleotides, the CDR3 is TGTGCCAGCGCACGGACAGGGTATGAGCCCCAGCATTTT. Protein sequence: CASARTGYEPQHF.

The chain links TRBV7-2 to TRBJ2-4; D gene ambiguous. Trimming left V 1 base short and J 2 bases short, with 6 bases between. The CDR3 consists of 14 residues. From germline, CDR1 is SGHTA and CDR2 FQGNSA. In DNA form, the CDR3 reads TGTGCCAGCAGCTTAGTCAATTCCAAAAACATTCAGTACTTC. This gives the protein CASSLVNSKNIQYF.

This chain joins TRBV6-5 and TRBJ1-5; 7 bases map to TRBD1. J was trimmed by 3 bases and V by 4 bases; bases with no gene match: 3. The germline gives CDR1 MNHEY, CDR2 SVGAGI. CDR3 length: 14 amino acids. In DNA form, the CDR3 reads TGTGCCAGCAGTTCCGGGACAGTCAATCAGCCCCAGCATTTT. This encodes CASSSGTVNQPQHF.

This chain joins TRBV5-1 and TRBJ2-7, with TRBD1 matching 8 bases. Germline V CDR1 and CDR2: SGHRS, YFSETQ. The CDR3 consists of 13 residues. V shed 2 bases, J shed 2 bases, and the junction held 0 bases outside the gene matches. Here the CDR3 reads CASSLQGAYEQYF. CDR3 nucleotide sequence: TGCGCCAGCAGCTTACAGGGGGCCTACGAGCAGTACTTC.